The 2 T cell receptor beta chains listed next were all sequenced from one sample in a study of blood T cell repertoires in COVID-19. Only in-frame clones appear in the TCRdb table, and some are missing; sequencing was by immunoSEQ multiplex PCR. The sample contains about 170,000 clones, 80% to 90% of which appear only once. The sample comprised peripheral blood. These receptor sequences come from a man aged 40-49 years who had recovered from COVID-19.

The count of this clone is one. The gene calls are TRBV7-2 and TRBJ2-7, with D perhaps TRBD2 (6 bases). The CDR3 is made up of 14 amino acids. The V end was cut by 1 base, the J end by 3 bases, with 10 bases between. From germline, CDR1 is SGHTA and CDR2 FQGNSA. In nucleotides, the CDR3 is TGTGCCAGCAGCTTAGAGACGGGGGACTACGAGCAGTACTTC. Residues: CASSLETGDYEQYF. The variable domain in full, with the rest retrieved from reference TRBV7-2 and TRBJ2-7, is GAGVSQSPSNKVTEKGKDVELRCDPISGHTALYWYRQSLGQGLEFLIYFQGNSAPDKSGLPSDRFSAERTGGSVSTLTIQRTQQEDSAVYLCASSLETGDYEQYFGPGTRLTVT.

This rearrangement joins TRBV7-9 to TRBJ2-3; D remains ambiguous. The CDR3 totals 16 residues. In germline, CDR1 is SEHNR, CDR2 FQNEAQ (reference sequence). Deletions cut 1 base from V and 0 bases from J, with 11 bases between. This CDR3 reads CASSLVGRRSTDTQYF. Here the CDR3 DNA reads TGTGCCAGCAGCTTAGTAGGCCGGCGGAGCACAGATACGCAGTATTTT.